The T cell receptor (beta chain) described here comes from a study of T cell repertoires in cytomegalovirus infection (dated by TCRdb to about 2019). For the study in its entirety: Because public TCR beta signatures pointed to carriage of CMV infection together with the matching HLA type, the HLA type of each donor mattered for the analysis.

TCRdb names Illumina HiSeq 1500 as the instrument used. TCRdb reprocessed the public reads (quality trimming at Q25 with fastp, clone calling with MiXCR) and kept in-frame beta chains. Entries are consolidated by CDR3 protein sequence, retaining the most common genes and DNA. The sample records 450,000 to 550,000 distinct CDR3 sequences, 15% to 20% of which are singletons. Jointly, the top ten make up 20% to 30% of the sample. This clonotype was seen repeatedly, ten times or more. Its antigen is not yet known. Base qualities are not provided; no much larger clone lies one nucleotide away. Counted from cysteine to phenylalanine, this CDR3 has 16 amino acids. Only the CDR3 region is kept as DNA, spanning 48 bases read in frame from base 1. Based on the germline V gene, the CDR1 and CDR2 sequences are SGHRS and YFSETQ. The junction shows trimming of 4 bases on V and 4 bases on J, plus 18 bases between the germline ends.

Results the study describes overall, beyond this receptor: In the ex vivo response, HLA-C-restricted CMV-specific TCR beta clonotypes were dominant, and in two of eight donors the single most frequent clonotype came from this HLA-C-restricted group. Carriers of CMV infection plus the relevant HLA type were discriminated by the cumulative frequency of public TCR beta family members in the study cohort and in an independent 352-donor cohort.

The chain is assembled from TRBV5-1 and TRBJ2-1; the D call is tentative, TRBD1 or TRBD2, as each matches 5 bases. Sequenced input: CD8+ T cells from PBMCs. The sequence came from a human donor in good health (CMV status not recorded). Some clones in this sample may be carry-over from other donors' samples. The bases are TGCGCCAGCAGCACCGTCGGGGCGGAATCGTACAATGAGCAGTTCTTC. It translates as CASSTVGAESYNEQFF.